This T cell receptor (beta chain) was identified during a study of blood T cell repertoires in COVID-19. Across the study: The cDNA or gDNA used as material had been derived from T cells, B-cell-depleted T cells, or PBMCs.

J lost 2 bases, V lost 7 bases, and 4 bases had no gene match. The CDR3 has 15 residues. The germline gives CDR1 SGHVS, CDR2 FNYEAQ. The protocol was immunoSEQ multiplex PCR, while the TCRdb copy is restricted to in-frame clones and leaves out a portion. The sample holds 200,000 to 300,000 clones, about 89% seen once. The rearrangement uses TRBV7-6 and TRBJ2-1; the match to TRBD2 covers 11 bases. The TCR sequence derives from a man aged 40-49 years who had recovered from COVID-19. Sample: peripheral blood. DNA for the CDR3: TGTGCCAGCACACGACTAGCGGGAACCTACAATGAGCAGTTCTTC. This codes for CASTRLAGTYNEQFF.